One T cell receptor (beta chain) is described in this entry. This table comes from immunoSEQ multiplex PCR, and its TCRdb copy is limited to in-frame clones, with some not included. The data hold around 100,000 clones, with almost 80% observed a single time. The germline CDR1 and CDR2 sequences are MGHRA and YSYEKL. Between the trimmed V and J ends, which lost 1 base and 0 bases, there was a span of 10 bases. This CDR3 region has 16 residues. The entry originates in a study of blood T cell repertoires in COVID-19. Study details: Samples representing acute and convalescent COVID-19 were sourced from the United States, Italy and Spain.

The chain employs TRBV4-1 and TRBJ1-3; no clear D. The specimen sequenced was peripheral blood. The receptor was isolated from an older man with active or convalescent COVID-19. The DNA for the CDR3 is TGCGCCAGCAGCCAAGTACGCGGGGACTCTGGAAACACCATATATTTT. This encodes CASSQVRGDSGNTIYF.